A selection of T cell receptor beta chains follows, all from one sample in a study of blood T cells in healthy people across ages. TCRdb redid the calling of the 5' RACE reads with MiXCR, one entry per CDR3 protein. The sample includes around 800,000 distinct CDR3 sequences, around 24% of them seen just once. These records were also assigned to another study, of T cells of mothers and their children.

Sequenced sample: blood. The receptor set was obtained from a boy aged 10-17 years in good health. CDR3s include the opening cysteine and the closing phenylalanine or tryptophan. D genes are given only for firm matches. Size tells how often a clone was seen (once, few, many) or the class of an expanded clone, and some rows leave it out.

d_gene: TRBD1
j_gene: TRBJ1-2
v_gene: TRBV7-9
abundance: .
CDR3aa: CASSSTRDRDGYTF
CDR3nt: TGTGCCAGCAGCTCCACCCGGGACAGGGACGGCTACACCTTC

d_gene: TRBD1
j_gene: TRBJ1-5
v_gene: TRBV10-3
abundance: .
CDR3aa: CAISEDRGRDQPQHF
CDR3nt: TGTGCCATCAGTGAGGACAGGGGAAGGGATCAGCCCCAGCATTTT

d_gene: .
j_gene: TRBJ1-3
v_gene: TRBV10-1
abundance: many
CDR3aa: CASSDSSGNTIYF
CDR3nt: TGCGCCAGCAGTGACAGCTCTGGAAACACCATATATTTT

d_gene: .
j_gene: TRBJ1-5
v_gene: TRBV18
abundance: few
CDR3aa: CASSREGIANQPQHF
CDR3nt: TGTGCCAGCTCAAGGGAGGGTATAGCTAATCAGCCCCAGCATTTT

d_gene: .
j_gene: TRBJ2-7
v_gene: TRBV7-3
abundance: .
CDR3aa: CASSFSQGPGSEQYF
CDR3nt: TGTGCCAGCAGCTTTTCCCAGGGGCCGGGGAGCGAGCAGTACTTC

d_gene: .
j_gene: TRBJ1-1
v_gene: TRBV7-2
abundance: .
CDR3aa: CASSHPGTEAFF
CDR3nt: TGTGCCAGCAGCCACCCCGGCACTGAAGCTTTCTTT

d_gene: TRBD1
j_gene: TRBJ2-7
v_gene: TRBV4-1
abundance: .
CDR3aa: CASSQVQTGREQYF
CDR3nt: TGCGCCAGCAGCCAAGTTCAGACAGGGAGAGAGCAGTACTTC

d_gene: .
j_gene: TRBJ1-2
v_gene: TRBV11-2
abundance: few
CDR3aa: CASSLEAGSNYGYTF
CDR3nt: TGTGCCAGCAGCTTAGAGGCTGGGTCTAACTATGGCTACACCTTC

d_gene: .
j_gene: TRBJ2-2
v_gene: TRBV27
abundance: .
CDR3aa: CASSSGTATGELFF
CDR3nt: TGTGCCAGCAGTTCGGGGACGGCTACCGGGGAGCTGTTTTTT

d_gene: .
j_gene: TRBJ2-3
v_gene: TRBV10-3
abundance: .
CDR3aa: CAISQWQGDEDTQYF
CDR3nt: TGTGCCATCAGTCAGTGGCAGGGCGACGAAGATACGCAGTATTTT

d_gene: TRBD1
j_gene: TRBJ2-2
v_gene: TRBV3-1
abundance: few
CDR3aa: CASSQDRTGNTGELFF
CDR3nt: TGTGCCAGCAGCCAAGATAGGACAGGGAACACCGGGGAGCTGTTTTTT

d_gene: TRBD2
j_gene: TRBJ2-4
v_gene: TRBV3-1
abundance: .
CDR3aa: CASSQDGLGNIQYF
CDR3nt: TGTGCCAGCAGCCAAGATGGACTAGGAAACATTCAGTACTTC

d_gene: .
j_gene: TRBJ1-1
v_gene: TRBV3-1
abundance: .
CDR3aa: CASGYGRGEAFF
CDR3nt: TGTGCCAGCGGTTACGGAAGGGGTGAAGCTTTCTTT

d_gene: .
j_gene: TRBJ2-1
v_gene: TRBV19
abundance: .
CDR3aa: CASSIAGTEQFF
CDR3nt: TGTGCCAGTAGTATAGCGGGGACAGAGCAGTTCTTC

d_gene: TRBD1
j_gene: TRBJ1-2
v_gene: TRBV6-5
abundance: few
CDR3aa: CASSRGQGAGYTF
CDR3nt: TGTGCCAGCAGTAGGGGACAGGGTGCTGGCTACACCTTC

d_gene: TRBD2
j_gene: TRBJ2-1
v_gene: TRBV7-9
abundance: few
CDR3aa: CASSLVLAGKDEQFF
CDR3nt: TGTGCCAGCAGCTTAGTTCTAGCGGGGAAGGATGAGCAGTTCTTC

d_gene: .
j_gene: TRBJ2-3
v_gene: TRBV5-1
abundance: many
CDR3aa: CASSSQGTDTQYF
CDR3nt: TGTGCCAGCAGCTCCCAGGGAACAGATACGCAGTATTTT

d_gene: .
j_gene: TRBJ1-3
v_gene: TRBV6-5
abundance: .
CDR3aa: CASSYPGRSSGNTIYF
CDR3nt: TGTGCCAGCAGTTACCCTGGCCGGAGCTCTGGAAACACCATATATTTT

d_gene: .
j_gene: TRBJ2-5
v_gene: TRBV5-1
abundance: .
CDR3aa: CASSPFVGGPGKTQYF
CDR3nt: TGCGCCAGCAGCCCCTTTGTGGGGGGGCCGGGGAAGACCCAGTACTTC

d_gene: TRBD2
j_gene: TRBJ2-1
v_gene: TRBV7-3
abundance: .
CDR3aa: CASSLMGLAEQFF
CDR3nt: TGTGCCAGCAGCTTAATGGGACTAGCGGAGCAGTTCTTC

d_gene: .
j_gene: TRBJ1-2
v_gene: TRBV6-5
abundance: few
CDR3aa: CASSYSVRVEGYGYTF
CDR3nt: TGTGCCAGCAGTTACTCGGTCAGGGTTGAAGGCTATGGCTACACCTTC

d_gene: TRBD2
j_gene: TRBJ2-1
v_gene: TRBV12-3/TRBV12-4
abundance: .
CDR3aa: CASSLGATGLAVLYNEQFF
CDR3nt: TGTGCCAGCAGTTTGGGGGCTACGGGACTAGCGGTCCTCTACAATGAGCAGTTCTTC

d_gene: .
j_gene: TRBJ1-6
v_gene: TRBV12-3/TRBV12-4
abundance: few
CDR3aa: CASSLLREHLTLHF
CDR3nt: TGTGCCAGCAGTTTATTGCGAGAACACTTGACCCTCCACTTT

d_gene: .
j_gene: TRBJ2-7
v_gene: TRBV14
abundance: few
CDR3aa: CASSQDWDAPNYEQYF
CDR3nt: TGTGCCAGCAGCCAAGATTGGGACGCTCCTAACTACGAGCAGTACTTC

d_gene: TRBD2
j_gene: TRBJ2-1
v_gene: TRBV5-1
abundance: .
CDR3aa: CASSAGTSGHEQFF
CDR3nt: TGCGCCAGCAGCGCCGGGACTAGCGGCCATGAGCAGTTCTTC

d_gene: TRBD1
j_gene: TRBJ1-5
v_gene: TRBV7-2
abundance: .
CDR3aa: CASSYRGGQLNQPQHF
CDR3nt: TGTGCCAGCAGCTATCGGGGGGGACAGCTCAATCAGCCCCAGCATTTT

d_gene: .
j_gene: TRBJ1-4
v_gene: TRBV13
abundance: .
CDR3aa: CASRRNGNEKLFF
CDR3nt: TGTGCCAGCAGGCGAAACGGGAACGAAAAACTGTTTTTT

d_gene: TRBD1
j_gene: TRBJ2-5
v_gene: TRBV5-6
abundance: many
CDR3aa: CASSASGGRETQYF
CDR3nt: TGTGCCAGCAGCGCATCAGGGGGCCGAGAGACCCAGTACTTC

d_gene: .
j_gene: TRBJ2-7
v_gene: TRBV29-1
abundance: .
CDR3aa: CSAIIFNEQYF
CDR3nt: TGCAGCGCTATCATTTTCAACGAGCAGTACTTC

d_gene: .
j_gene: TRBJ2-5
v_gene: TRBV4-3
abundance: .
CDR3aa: CASSQDRGLLTKETQYF
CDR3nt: TGCGCCAGCAGCCAAGATCGGGGACTCCTCACAAAAGAGACCCAGTACTTC

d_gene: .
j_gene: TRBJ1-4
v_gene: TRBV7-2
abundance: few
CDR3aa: CASSTSHRIGEKLFF
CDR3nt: TGTGCCAGCAGCACCTCACACAGGATTGGTGAAAAACTGTTTTTT